A single T cell receptor (beta chain) is shown here with its context. The antigen remains undetermined. The data derive from a study of OX40 agonist ivuxolimab in advanced cancers. In the study overall: Three patients, one with hepatocellular carcinoma and two with cutaneous melanoma, achieved partial responses. Study results and limitations: There was clonal expansion of CD4+ and CD8+ blood T cells by week 6 at 0.1 to 3.0 mg/kg. CD8+ T cells showed, on average, more clonal expansion than CD4+ cells. Some nonresponders also had low normalized T-cell clonal expansion.

Profiling relied on immunoSEQ multiplex PCR, and the TCRdb table lists in-frame clones only, not all of them. The sample contains around 20,000 clones, about 88% of which appear only once. Looked up from germline, CDR1 is SNHLY and CDR2 is FYNNEI. The length of the CDR3 is 14 residues. V gave up 3 bases and J gave up 6 bases; unmatched junction bases: 3. The sequence came from an adult with an advanced solid tumor such as melanoma, head and neck, liver or kidney cancer. The sequences come from CD4+ or CD8+ T cells sorted from blood, collected in a trial of the OX40 agonist ivuxolimab. The chain recombines TRBV2 with TRBJ2-1; TRBD2 matches 9 bases. CDR3 loop: CASSDSGSANEQFF. The CDR3 nucleotides are TGTGCCAGCAGTGATAGCGGGAGTGCCAATGAGCAGTTCTTC.